This entry is about one T cell receptor (beta chain). The antigen is not known. The repertoire was sequenced with immunoSEQ multiplex PCR; TCRdb's copy has only in-frame clones and lacks some. The repertoire holds hundreds of thousands of clones, around 96% seen once, with approximately 0.12% in the top ten. This specimen belongs to a study of shared clonotypes between healthy human individuals. Broader study findings: Naive subsets usually exceeded memory subsets in estimated richness. Sampling was confined to blood; repertoires within tissues likely differ. Sequencing depth was a factor that was expected to affect clonotype sharing among donors.

Germline V gene sequence: CDR1 PRHDT, CDR2 FYEKMQ (reference sequence). The germline V and J ends were trimmed by 0 bases and 8 bases, with 10 bases remaining between them. The length of the CDR3 is 14 residues. Naive CD8 cells comprised CD45RO-negative, CCR7-positively selected cells, excluding terminally differentiated effector memory CD45RA+ cells. V usage is TRBV13 and J usage is TRBJ1-4; D gene ambiguous. The TCR comes from a woman aged 25 to 39 in good health. The sample was naive CD8+ T cells sorted from blood. The CDR3: CASSLGQPEEKLFF. The CDR3 bases are TGTGCCAGCAGCTTAGGCCAGCCGGAGGAAAAACTGTTTTTT.